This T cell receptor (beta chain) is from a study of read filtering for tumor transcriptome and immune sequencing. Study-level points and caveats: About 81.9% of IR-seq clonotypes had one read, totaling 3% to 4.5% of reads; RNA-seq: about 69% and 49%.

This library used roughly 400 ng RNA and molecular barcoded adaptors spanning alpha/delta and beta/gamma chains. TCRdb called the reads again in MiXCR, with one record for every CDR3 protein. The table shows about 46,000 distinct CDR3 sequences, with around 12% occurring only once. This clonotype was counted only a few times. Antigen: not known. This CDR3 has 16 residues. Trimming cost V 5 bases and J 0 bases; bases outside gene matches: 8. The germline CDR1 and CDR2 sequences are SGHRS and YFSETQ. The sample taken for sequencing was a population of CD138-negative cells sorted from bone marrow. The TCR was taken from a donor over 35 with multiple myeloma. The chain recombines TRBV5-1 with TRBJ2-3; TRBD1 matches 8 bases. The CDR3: CASSPDGQGSTDTQYF. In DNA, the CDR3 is TGCGCCAGCAGTCCTGACGGACAGGGAAGCACAGATACGCAGTATTTT.